A selection of T cell receptor beta chains follows, all from one sample in a study of shared clonotypes between healthy human individuals. The table came from immunoSEQ multiplex PCR; TCRdb's copy has only in-frame clones and leaves some out. The table shows about 2.1 million clones, with roughly 93% occurring only once. The sample comprised naive CD8+ T cells from PBMCs. The receptors here all came from a young man in good health. Some clones in this sample may be carry-over from other donors' samples. Both conserved end residues are part of each CDR3. A D gene is named only where the DNA matches it firmly. Size is stated for part of the rows, as once, few or many counts, or as a class when the clone is expanded.

TRBV29-1,TRBJ2-3,NA,NA,CSVEDYGQPEDTQYF,TGCAGCGTTGAAGATTACGGACAACCCGAAGATACGCAGTATTTT
TRBV6-5,TRBJ1-2,NA,NA,CASSYEGGNYGYTF,TGTGCCAGCAGTTACGAGGGGGGGAACTATGGCTACACCTTC
TRBV28,TRBJ1-5,NA,NA,CASSQGGRSNQPQHF,TGTGCCAGCAGCCAAGGGGGGCGAAGCAATCAGCCCCAGCATTTT
TRBV5-1,TRBJ2-7,NA,NA,CASVGAIGNYEQYF,TGCGCCAGCGTTGGCGCCATCGGCAACTACGAGCAGTACTTC
TRBV4-1,TRBJ1-1,NA,NA,CASSQGMIGLTNTEAFF,TGCGCCAGCAGCCAGGGGATGATCGGGCTGACGAACACTGAAGCTTTCTTT
TRBV10-3,TRBJ1-2,NA,NA,CAIRAGLGYTF,TGTGCCATCAGGGCAGGGCTGGGCTACACCTTC
TRBV9,TRBJ1-4,NA,NA,CASSVAGGLVEKLFF,TGTGCCAGCAGCGTAGCTGGGGGGCTGGTTGAAAAACTGTTTTTT
TRBV5-1,TRBJ2-5,NA,TRBD2,CASSREGGFVETQYF,TGCGCCAGCAGCCGGGAGGGAGGGTTTGTGGAGACCCAGTACTTC
TRBV7-9,TRBJ1-4,few,NA,CASSPGEKLFF,TGTGCCAGCAGCCCGGGGGAAAAACTGTTTTTT
TRBV11-3,TRBJ2-1,NA,NA,CASTTAGVNEQFF,TGTGCCAGCACCACCGCAGGGGTCAATGAGCAGTTCTTC
TRBV11-2,TRBJ1-2,NA,NA,CASSLTATNGYTF,TGTGCCAGCAGCTTAACCGCGACAAACGGCTACACCTTC
TRBV5-1,TRBJ2-7,NA,TRBD1,CASSLRTGLYEQYF,TGCGCCAGCAGCCTTCGGACAGGTTTGTACGAGCAGTACTTC
TRBV27,TRBJ2-1,NA,NA,CASSRLGYNEQFF,TGTGCCAGCAGTCGACTGGGCTACAATGAGCAGTTCTTC
TRBV4-1,TRBJ1-2,NA,NA,CASSQMVTNYGYTF,TGCGCCAGCAGCCAAATGGTAACTAACTATGGCTACACCTTC
TRBV7-8,TRBJ2-7,NA,NA,CASSWGADSYEQYF,TGTGCCAGCAGCTGGGGGGCTGACTCCTACGAGCAGTACTTC
TRBV11-3,TRBJ2-1,NA,TRBD2,CASSLDGTSEYNEQFF,TGTGCCAGCAGCTTAGATGGCACTAGCGAGTACAATGAGCAGTTCTTC
TRBV7-3,TRBJ1-1,NA,NA,CASSPGPDTEAFF,TGTGCCAGCAGCCCCGGACCGGACACTGAAGCTTTCTTT
TRBV27,TRBJ1-4,NA,TRBD1,CASSLRQGREKLFF,TGTGCCAGCAGCCTACGACAGGGGCGGGAAAAACTGTTTTTT
TRBV5-5,TRBJ2-1,NA,TRBD2,CASSTFPSVVGGLDNEQFF,TGTGCCAGCAGCACATTCCCGAGCGTAGTGGGAGGGCTCGACAATGAGCAGTTCTTC
TRBV5-6,TRBJ2-7,NA,TRBD1,CASSLTGDTYEQYF,TGTGCCAGCAGCTTGACAGGGGATACCTACGAGCAGTACTTC
TRBV5-1,TRBJ1-1,NA,NA,CASSLEGSEFMNTEAFF,TGCGCCAGCAGCTTGGAAGGGTCCGAATTTATGAACACTGAAGCTTTCTTT
TRBV4-1,TRBJ2-2,NA,TRBD2,CASSQEPQRGAGELFF,TGCGCCAGCAGCCAAGAGCCCCAGCGGGGGGCCGGGGAGCTGTTTTTT
TRBV4-1,TRBJ2-1,NA,NA,CASSRPGPTYNEQFF,TGCGCCAGCAGCCGCCCGGGACCGACCTACAATGAGCAGTTCTTC
TRBV9,TRBJ2-7,NA,NA,CASSVVSYREQYF,TGTGCCAGCAGCGTAGTGAGCTACCGCGAGCAGTACTTC
TRBV5-5,TRBJ2-3,NA,NA,CASTRSSERADTQYF,TGTGCCAGCACCCGAAGTAGTGAGCGGGCAGATACGCAGTATTTT